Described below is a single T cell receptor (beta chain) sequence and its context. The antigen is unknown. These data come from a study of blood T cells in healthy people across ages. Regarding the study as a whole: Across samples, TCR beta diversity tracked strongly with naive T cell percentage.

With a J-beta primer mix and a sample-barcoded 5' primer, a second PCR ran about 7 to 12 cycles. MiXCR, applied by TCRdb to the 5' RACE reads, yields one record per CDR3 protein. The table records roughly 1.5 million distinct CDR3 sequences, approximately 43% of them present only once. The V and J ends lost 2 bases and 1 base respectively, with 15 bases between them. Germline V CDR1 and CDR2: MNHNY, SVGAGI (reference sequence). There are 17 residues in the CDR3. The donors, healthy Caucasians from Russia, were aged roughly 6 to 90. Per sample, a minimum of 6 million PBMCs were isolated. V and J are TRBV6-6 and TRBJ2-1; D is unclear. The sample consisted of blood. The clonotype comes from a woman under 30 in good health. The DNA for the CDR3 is TGTGCCAGCAGTTACAGAGTAGCTAGAAGGTCCTACAATGAGCAGTTCTTC. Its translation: CASSYRVARRSYNEQFF.